This record concerns one TCR beta chain sequence. The data belong to a study of blood T cell repertoires in COVID-19. Study-level information: In each case, the material was cDNA or gDNA derived from T cells, B-cell-depleted T cells, or PBMCs.

Germline loops: CDR1 SGHTA, CDR2 FQGNSA. V lost 6 bases to trimming and J lost 9 bases, with 30 bases between them. The CDR3 is made up of 17 amino acids. Produced via immunoSEQ multiplex PCR; TCRdb's table is partial and in-frame only. The data hold 200,000 to 250,000 clones, with more than 80% observed a single time. Enrolled during active infection, Seattle patients were then followed longitudinally. The clonotype comes from a woman aged 80 or over with COVID-19, enrolled during active disease. The rearrangement links TRBV7-2 to TRBJ2-7; D might be TRBD1 (6 bases). Sequenced: peripheral blood. Written as DNA, the CDR3 is TGTGCCAGCAGGACTTCGACTGCGGACAGTGGAGGTCGGGGGCAGTACTTC. Translated, it gives CASRTSTADSGGRGQYF. Drawing the rest from reference TRBV7-2 and TRBJ2-7, the complete variable domain is GAGVSQSPSNKVTEKGKDVELRCDPISGHTALYWYRQSLGQGLEFLIYFQGNSAPDKSGLPSDRFSAERTGGSVSTLTIQRTQQEDSAVYLCASRTSTADSGGRGQYFGPGTRLTVT.